These T cell receptor beta chains were read from a single sample in a study of control samples from healthy donors and cancer patients. The method was immunoSEQ multiplex PCR; TCRdb's version includes in-frame clones alone and lacks a portion of them. Of 150,000 or so clones in the sample, around nine tenths were seen once. The sample taken for sequencing was blood. The receptors derive from a man aged 18 to 30 in good health. Each CDR3 is given with its conserved first and last residue. Fields, in order: V gene, clone size, D gene, J gene, CDR3 protein, CDR3 DNA. D genes are given only for firm matches. Rows give clone size only sometimes, using once, few, many, or a class for an expanded clone.

V gene: TRBV28
clone size: once
D gene: TRBD2
J gene: TRBJ2-7
CDR3 protein: CASSLGRGGPYEQYF
CDR3 DNA: TGTGCCAGCAGTTTAGGTCGGGGGGGGCCCTACGAGCAGTACTTC

V gene: TRBV7-6
clone size: .
D gene: .
J gene: TRBJ1-6
CDR3 protein: CASSLGTTNSPLHF
CDR3 DNA: TGTGCCAGCAGCTTAGGTACAACTAATTCACCCCTCCACTTT

V gene: TRBV5-5
clone size: .
D gene: TRBD1
J gene: TRBJ2-7
CDR3 protein: CASSLGQGSEQYF
CDR3 DNA: TGTGCCAGCAGCTTGGGACAGGGCTCCGAGCAGTACTTC

V gene: TRBV6-5
clone size: .
D gene: .
J gene: TRBJ2-7
CDR3 protein: CASTGSSYEQYF
CDR3 DNA: TGTGCCAGCACCGGGTCATCCTACGAGCAGTACTTC

V gene: TRBV19
clone size: once
D gene: TRBD1
J gene: TRBJ1-4
CDR3 protein: CASSSRGTANEKLFF
CDR3 DNA: TGTGCCAGTAGTAGCCGCGGGACAGCTAATGAAAAACTGTTTTTT

V gene: TRBV5-1
clone size: many
D gene: .
J gene: TRBJ1-1
CDR3 protein: CASSPRAVNTEAFF
CDR3 DNA: TGCGCCAGCAGCCCGAGGGCGGTGAACACTGAAGCTTTCTTT

V gene: TRBV29-1
clone size: .
D gene: .
J gene: TRBJ2-5
CDR3 protein: CSVPQDLARETQYF
CDR3 DNA: TGCAGCGTTCCCCAGGACCTCGCTCGGGAGACCCAGTACTTC

V gene: TRBV7-9
clone size: .
D gene: TRBD1
J gene: TRBJ2-7
CDR3 protein: CASSVDRGFHEQYF
CDR3 DNA: TGTGCCAGCAGCGTGGACAGGGGATTCCACGAGCAGTACTTC

V gene: TRBV12-3/TRBV12-4
clone size: .
D gene: .
J gene: TRBJ1-1
CDR3 protein: CASSYRDRAFF
CDR3 DNA: TGTGCCAGCAGTTACAGGGACCGGGCTTTCTTT

V gene: TRBV5-1
clone size: .
D gene: .
J gene: TRBJ1-1
CDR3 protein: CASSRGRSVVNTEAFF
CDR3 DNA: TGCGCCAGCAGTCGGGGTAGGTCCGTTGTGAACACTGAAGCTTTCTTT

V gene: TRBV5-6
clone size: .
D gene: .
J gene: TRBJ1-5
CDR3 protein: CASSRGGQGHQPQHF
CDR3 DNA: TGTGCCAGCAGCCGGGGCGGGCAGGGCCATCAGCCCCAGCATTTT

V gene: TRBV6-5
clone size: .
D gene: TRBD2
J gene: TRBJ2-4
CDR3 protein: CASSPTSGVDIQYF
CDR3 DNA: TGTGCCAGCTCCCCGACTAGCGGGGTTGACATTCAGTACTTC

V gene: TRBV30
clone size: .
D gene: .
J gene: TRBJ2-7
CDR3 protein: CAWSKSYEQYF
CDR3 DNA: TGTGCCTGGAGTAAATCCTACGAGCAGTACTTC

V gene: TRBV9
clone size: .
D gene: .
J gene: TRBJ1-5
CDR3 protein: CASSVWGDSNQPQHF
CDR3 DNA: TGTGCCAGCAGCGTATGGGGGGATAGCAATCAGCCCCAGCATTTT

V gene: TRBV9
clone size: once
D gene: .
J gene: TRBJ1-2
CDR3 protein: CASSVGGANYGYTF
CDR3 DNA: TGTGCCAGCAGCGTGGGTGGAGCGAACTATGGCTACACCTTC

V gene: TRBV30
clone size: .
D gene: .
J gene: TRBJ1-5
CDR3 protein: CAWREGNRPYSNQPQHF
CDR3 DNA: TGTGCCTGGAGGGAGGGGAACAGGCCGTATAGCAATCAGCCCCAGCATTTT

V gene: TRBV2
clone size: .
D gene: .
J gene: TRBJ2-7
CDR3 protein: CASARDKNTYEQYF
CDR3 DNA: TGTGCCAGCGCGCGGGACAAGAACACCTACGAGCAGTACTTC

V gene: TRBV4-3
clone size: .
D gene: .
J gene: TRBJ2-7
CDR3 protein: CASSLFRGTPTYEQYF
CDR3 DNA: TGCGCCAGCAGCCTCTTTCGAGGCACCCCTACCTACGAGCAGTACTTC

V gene: TRBV29-1
clone size: .
D gene: .
J gene: TRBJ2-1
CDR3 protein: CSVTNPIQGNEQFF
CDR3 DNA: TGCAGCGTCACAAACCCGATACAGGGAAATGAGCAGTTCTTC

V gene: TRBV7-2
clone size: .
D gene: TRBD2
J gene: TRBJ2-3
CDR3 protein: CASSFSGGSTDTQYF
CDR3 DNA: TGTGCCAGCAGCTTTAGCGGGGGAAGCACAGATACGCAGTATTTT

V gene: TRBV9
clone size: .
D gene: .
J gene: TRBJ1-4
CDR3 protein: CASSPRPDSEKLFF
CDR3 DNA: TGTGCCAGCAGCCCACGCCCGGACAGCGAAAAACTGTTTTTT

V gene: TRBV7-8
clone size: once
D gene: .
J gene: TRBJ1-4
CDR3 protein: CASSPGSEKLFF
CDR3 DNA: TGTGCCAGCAGCCCCGGGTCCGAAAAACTGTTTTTT

V gene: TRBV5-6
clone size: .
D gene: TRBD1
J gene: TRBJ2-5
CDR3 protein: CASTEIRGSHQETQYF
CDR3 DNA: TGTGCCAGCACCGAGATCAGGGGGAGTCACCAAGAGACCCAGTACTTC

V gene: TRBV6-4
clone size: .
D gene: .
J gene: TRBJ2-3
CDR3 protein: CASSEGRLSTDTQYF
CDR3 DNA: TGTGCCAGCAGTGAAGGCAGACTATCCACAGATACGCAGTATTTT

V gene: TRBV28
clone size: .
D gene: .
J gene: TRBJ2-4
CDR3 protein: CASSFVGPKNIQYF
CDR3 DNA: TGTGCCAGCAGTTTCGTAGGACCCAAAAACATTCAGTACTTC

V gene: TRBV6-1
clone size: .
D gene: TRBD1
J gene: TRBJ1-4
CDR3 protein: CASSDPGQVGEKLFF
CDR3 DNA: TGTGCCAGCAGTGACCCGGGACAGGTTGGTGAAAAACTGTTTTTT

V gene: TRBV19
clone size: .
D gene: .
J gene: TRBJ2-7
CDR3 protein: CASTRSGSAIYEQYF
CDR3 DNA: TGTGCCAGTACCCGGTCGGGTTCCGCTATCTACGAGCAGTACTTC

V gene: TRBV5-4
clone size: .
D gene: .
J gene: TRBJ2-7
CDR3 protein: CASSPGQLALGQYF
CDR3 DNA: TGTGCCAGCAGCCCCGGACAGCTAGCCTTAGGGCAGTACTTC

V gene: TRBV7-9
clone size: .
D gene: TRBD1
J gene: TRBJ1-1
CDR3 protein: CASSLAQGQPNTEAFF
CDR3 DNA: TGTGCCAGCAGCTTAGCGCAGGGACAGCCCAACACTGAAGCTTTCTTT

V gene: TRBV6-2/TRBV6-3
clone size: few
D gene: .
J gene: TRBJ1-2
CDR3 protein: CASSYTPGGVRGYTF
CDR3 DNA: TGTGCCAGCAGTTACACCCCGGGGGGAGTACGGGGCTACACCTTC

V gene: TRBV7-3
clone size: few
D gene: .
J gene: TRBJ2-2
CDR3 protein: CASSLGGTGELFF
CDR3 DNA: TGTGCCAGCAGCTTGGGTGGGACCGGGGAGCTGTTTTTT

V gene: TRBV6-5
clone size: .
D gene: .
J gene: TRBJ2-1
CDR3 protein: CASTTPPNEQFF
CDR3 DNA: TGTGCCAGTACCACCCCCCCCAATGAGCAGTTCTTC

V gene: TRBV4-3
clone size: .
D gene: .
J gene: TRBJ1-4
CDR3 protein: CASSQEAVATNEKLFF
CDR3 DNA: TGCGCCAGCAGCCAAGAGGCAGTTGCAACTAATGAAAAACTGTTTTTT

V gene: TRBV6-2/TRBV6-3
clone size: once
D gene: .
J gene: TRBJ2-1
CDR3 protein: CASSYGTAGYNEQFF
CDR3 DNA: TGTGCCAGCAGTTACGGGACTGCCGGCTACAATGAGCAGTTCTTC

V gene: TRBV19
clone size: .
D gene: .
J gene: TRBJ2-2
CDR3 protein: CASSITTGELFF
CDR3 DNA: TGTGCCAGTAGTATTACGACCGGGGAGCTGTTTTTT

V gene: TRBV5-1
clone size: .
D gene: .
J gene: TRBJ2-3
CDR3 protein: CASSPNTDTQYF
CDR3 DNA: TGCGCCAGCAGCCCGAACACAGATACGCAGTATTTT

V gene: TRBV19
clone size: .
D gene: TRBD2
J gene: TRBJ2-3
CDR3 protein: CASSIGTSGGGTDTQYF
CDR3 DNA: TGTGCCAGTAGTATCGGGACTAGCGGGGGAGGCACAGATACGCAGTATTTT

V gene: TRBV6-5
clone size: .
D gene: TRBD1
J gene: TRBJ2-1
CDR3 protein: CASKRGTDYNEQFF
CDR3 DNA: TGTGCCAGCAAGAGGGGGACAGACTACAATGAGCAGTTCTTC

V gene: TRBV30
clone size: .
D gene: .
J gene: TRBJ1-1
CDR3 protein: CAWSVEGNTEAFF
CDR3 DNA: TGTGCCTGGAGTGTAGAGGGGAACACTGAAGCTTTCTTT

V gene: TRBV3-1/TRBV3-2
clone size: .
D gene: TRBD1
J gene: TRBJ2-1
CDR3 protein: CASSRDRGYNEQFF
CDR3 DNA: TGTGCCAGCAGCCGAGACAGGGGCTACAATGAGCAGTTCTTC

V gene: TRBV6-2/TRBV6-3
clone size: .
D gene: .
J gene: TRBJ2-3
CDR3 protein: CASSVTGATDTQYF
CDR3 DNA: TGTGCCAGCAGTGTGACGGGGGCCACAGATACGCAGTATTTT

V gene: TRBV6-5
clone size: .
D gene: TRBD2
J gene: TRBJ2-1
CDR3 protein: CASSPSGGLNEQFF
CDR3 DNA: TGTGCCAGCAGTCCTAGCGGGGGTTTGAATGAGCAGTTCTTC

V gene: TRBV11-3
clone size: .
D gene: .
J gene: TRBJ2-6
CDR3 protein: CASSLDPEGISGANVLTF
CDR3 DNA: TGTGCCAGCAGCTTAGATCCCGAGGGAATCTCTGGGGCCAACGTCCTGACTTTC

V gene: TRBV5-1
clone size: .
D gene: .
J gene: TRBJ2-5
CDR3 protein: CASSIAEGGETQYF
CDR3 DNA: TGCGCCAGCAGCATCGCCGAGGGCGGAGAGACCCAGTACTTC

V gene: TRBV7-3
clone size: .
D gene: .
J gene: TRBJ2-7
CDR3 protein: CASSLGNREDEQYF
CDR3 DNA: TGTGCCAGCAGCTTAGGTAACAGGGAGGACGAGCAGTACTTC

V gene: TRBV19
clone size: .
D gene: .
J gene: TRBJ2-1
CDR3 protein: CASSMDGSSYNEQFF
CDR3 DNA: TGTGCCAGTAGTATGGATGGAAGCTCCTACAATGAGCAGTTCTTC

V gene: TRBV28
clone size: .
D gene: .
J gene: TRBJ1-1
CDR3 protein: CASSLRRTAARGTEAFF
CDR3 DNA: TGTGCCAGCAGTTTACGAAGGACTGCGGCAAGGGGCACTGAAGCTTTCTTT

V gene: TRBV15
clone size: .
D gene: .
J gene: TRBJ2-2
CDR3 protein: CATRAGEVAGELFF
CDR3 DNA: TGTGCCACCCGGGCAGGGGAAGTGGCCGGGGAGCTGTTTTTT

V gene: TRBV28
clone size: .
D gene: .
J gene: TRBJ2-3
CDR3 protein: CASRAAGRTQYF
CDR3 DNA: TGTGCCAGCAGGGCCGCAGGGCGTACGCAGTATTTT

V gene: TRBV18
clone size: once
D gene: TRBD1
J gene: TRBJ2-7
CDR3 protein: CASSPAGGRYEQYF
CDR3 DNA: TGTGCCAGCTCACCAGCAGGGGGCCGCTACGAGCAGTACTTC

V gene: TRBV13
clone size: .
D gene: TRBD2
J gene: TRBJ2-7
CDR3 protein: CASSWGQAGGDEQYF
CDR3 DNA: TGTGCCAGCAGCTGGGGTCAGGCCGGGGGGGACGAGCAGTACTTC

V gene: TRBV3-1/TRBV3-2
clone size: .
D gene: TRBD1
J gene: TRBJ1-4
CDR3 protein: CASSDNRGATNEKLFF
CDR3 DNA: TGTGCCAGCAGCGACAACAGGGGTGCAACTAATGAAAAACTGTTTTTT

V gene: TRBV28
clone size: .
D gene: TRBD1
J gene: TRBJ1-4
CDR3 protein: CASQGASNEKLFF
CDR3 DNA: TGTGCCTCTCAGGGGGCCTCTAATGAAAAACTGTTTTTT

V gene: TRBV3-1/TRBV3-2
clone size: .
D gene: .
J gene: TRBJ2-7
CDR3 protein: CASSQGHGRIYEQYF
CDR3 DNA: TGTGCCAGCAGCCAGGGACACGGGAGGATATACGAGCAGTACTTC